The present entry profiles one T cell receptor (beta chain) with its context. Germline V lookup: CDR1 SNHLY, CDR2 FYNNEI. The CDR3 is made up of 15 amino acids. Between the trimmed V and J ends, which lost 5 bases and 0 bases, there was a span of 11 bases. This specimen comes from a study of blood T cell repertoires in COVID-19. Background on the study: The cDNA or gDNA used as material had been derived from T cells, B-cell-depleted T cells, or PBMCs.

Measured with immunoSEQ multiplex PCR; TCRdb has only the in-frame clones, and not every one. The sample holds 180,000 or so clones; roughly nine tenths are singletons and the top ten take roughly 0.99%. The clonotype originates from a man aged 18-30 years with acute or convalescent COVID-19. The chain uses TRBV2 and TRBJ1-3; tentative D call: TRBD1 (5 bases). The sample was peripheral blood. The CDR3 DNA reads TGTGCCAGCAGTACCAGGGCCAGCTCTGGAAACACCATATATTTT. This encodes CASSTRASSGNTIYF. The variable domain in full, completed from reference TRBV2 and TRBJ1-3, reads EPEVTQTPSHQVTQMGQEVILRCVPISNHLYFYWYRQILGQKVEFLVSFYNNEISEKSEIFDDQFSVERPDGSNFTLKIRSTKLEDSAMYFCASSTRASSGNTIYFGEGSWLTVV.